A single sample is the source of the 5 T cell receptor beta chains below, sequenced in a study of blood T cell repertoires in COVID-19. Profiling relied on immunoSEQ multiplex PCR, and the TCRdb table lists in-frame clones only, not all of them. The sample lists hundreds of thousands of clones; approximately 88% were seen once. What was sequenced was peripheral blood. These receptors all stem from a woman aged 30 to 39 who had recovered from COVID-19.

This clone was seen a single time. The chain combines TRBV29-1 with TRBJ1-2; 7 positions match TRBD1. The CDR3 runs to 16 residues. V lost 4 bases to trimming and J lost 2 bases; unmatched junction nucleotides: 13. The germline gives CDR1 SQVTM, CDR2 ANQGSEA. Written as DNA, the CDR3 is TGCAGCGTTGGGGGCATAAAGACAGGGCCCAACTATGGCTACACCTTC. Amino acids: CSVGGIKTGPNYGYTF.

The V call is TRBV7-8, the J call TRBJ2-7; D is unresolved. Germline CDR1 reads SGHVS; CDR2 reads FQNEAQ. The CDR3 totals 13 residues. V lost 4 bases, J lost 0 bases, and 7 bases lay in between. CDR3: CASSSGSSYEQYF. The CDR3 region has the DNA TGTGCCAGCAGCTCCGGTAGCTCCTACGAGCAGTACTTC. Based on the CDR3 plus reference TRBV7-8 and TRBJ2-7, the full variable domain is GAGVSQSPRYKVAKRGQDVALRCDPISGHVSLFWYQQALGQGPEFLTYFQNEAQLDKSGLPSDRFFAERPEGSVSTLKIQRTQQEDSAVYLCASSSGSSYEQYFGPGTRLTVT.

The V and J genes are TRBV15 and TRBJ1-5; D unresolved. The CDR3 length is 15 residues. CDR1 is LNHNV and CDR2 is YYDKDF in the germline V gene (reference sequence). Trimming removed 0 bases from V and 3 bases from J, with 9 bases in between. CDR3 bases: TGTGCCACCAGCAGAGAATCGGGGTACAATCAGCCCCAGCATTTT. Its protein product is CATSRESGYNQPQHF.

The genes are TRBV3-1 (or the pseudogene TRBV3-2) and TRBJ1-5, with 8 bases that match TRBD1. The trim removed 0 bases at V and 5 bases at J, leaving 3 bases unmatched. CDR3 length equals 15 residues. CDR1 and CDR2 from the germline V gene are LGHDT and YNNKEL (reference sequence). CDR3 residues: CASSQDPTGDQPQHF. The CDR3 DNA follows: TGTGCCAGCAGCCAAGACCCGACAGGGGATCAGCCCCAGCATTTT.

J is TRBJ1-6 and V is TRBV4-3, with D tentatively TRBD1 (6 bases). Deletions cut 4 bases from V and 7 bases from J, with 20 bases between. There are 17 residues in the CDR3. Germline CDR1 and CDR2: LGHNA and YSLEER. The CDR3 here is CASSPEAGTIRNSPLHF. CDR3 in DNA: TGCGCCAGCAGCCCAGAAGCCGGGACAATCCGAAATTCACCCCTCCACTTT.